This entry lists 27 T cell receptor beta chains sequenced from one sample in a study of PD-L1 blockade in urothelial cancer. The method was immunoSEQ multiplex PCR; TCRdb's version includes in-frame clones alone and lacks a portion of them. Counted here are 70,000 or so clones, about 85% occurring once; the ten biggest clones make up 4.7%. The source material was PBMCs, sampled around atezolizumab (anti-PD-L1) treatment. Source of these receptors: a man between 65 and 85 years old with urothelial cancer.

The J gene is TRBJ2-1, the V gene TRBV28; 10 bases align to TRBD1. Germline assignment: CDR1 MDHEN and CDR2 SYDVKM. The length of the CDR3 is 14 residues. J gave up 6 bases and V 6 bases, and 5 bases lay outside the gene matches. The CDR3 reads CASRTGTGVNEQFF. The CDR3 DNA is TGTGCCAGCAGGACCGGGACAGGGGTCAATGAGCAGTTCTTC.

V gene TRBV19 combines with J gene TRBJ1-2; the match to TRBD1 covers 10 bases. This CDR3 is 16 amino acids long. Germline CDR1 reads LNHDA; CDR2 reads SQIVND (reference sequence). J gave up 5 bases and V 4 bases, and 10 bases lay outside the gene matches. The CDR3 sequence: CASSTLRAGQGYGYTF. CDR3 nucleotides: TGTGCCAGTAGTACCCTTCGGGCGGGACAGGGGTATGGCTACACCTTC.

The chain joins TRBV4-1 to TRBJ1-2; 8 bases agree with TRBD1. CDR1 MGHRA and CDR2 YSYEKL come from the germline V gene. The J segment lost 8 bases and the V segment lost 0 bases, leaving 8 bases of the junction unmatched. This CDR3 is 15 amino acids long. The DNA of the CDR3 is TGCGCCAGCAGCCAAGATAGACAGGGGAGAACAGGCTACACCTTC. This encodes CASSQDRQGRTGYTF.

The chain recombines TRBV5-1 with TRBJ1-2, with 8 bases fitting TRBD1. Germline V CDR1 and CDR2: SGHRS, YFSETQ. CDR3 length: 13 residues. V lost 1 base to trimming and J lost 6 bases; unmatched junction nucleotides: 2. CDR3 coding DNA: TGCGCCAGCAGCTTGACAGGGGGAGATGGCTACACCTTC. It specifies CASSLTGGDGYTF.

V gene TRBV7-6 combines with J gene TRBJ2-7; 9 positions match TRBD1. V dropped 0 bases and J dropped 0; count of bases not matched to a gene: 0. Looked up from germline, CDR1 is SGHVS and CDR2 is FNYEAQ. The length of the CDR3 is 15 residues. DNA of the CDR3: TGTGCCAGCAGCTTAGCACAGGGGGCCTCCTACGAGCAGTACTTC. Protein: CASSLAQGASYEQYF.

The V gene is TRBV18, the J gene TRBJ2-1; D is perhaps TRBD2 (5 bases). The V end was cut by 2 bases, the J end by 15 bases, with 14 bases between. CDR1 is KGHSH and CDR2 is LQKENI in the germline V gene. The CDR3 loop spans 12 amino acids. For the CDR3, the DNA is TGTGCCAGCTCACCAGCGGGCTCAGGTCGGTTCTTC. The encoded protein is CASSPAGSGRFF.

CDR3 protein: CASSLNRGRAYNEQFF. The CDR3 bases are TGCGCCAGCAGCTTGAACAGGGGGCGAGCCTACAATGAGCAGTTCTTC. This sequence joins TRBV5-1 and TRBJ2-1, with TRBD1 matching over 9 bases. The CDR3 loop spans 16 amino acids. After removal of 1 base from V and 2 bases from J, the junction contained 4 bases not matched to a gene. In germline, CDR1 is SGHRS, CDR2 YFSETQ.

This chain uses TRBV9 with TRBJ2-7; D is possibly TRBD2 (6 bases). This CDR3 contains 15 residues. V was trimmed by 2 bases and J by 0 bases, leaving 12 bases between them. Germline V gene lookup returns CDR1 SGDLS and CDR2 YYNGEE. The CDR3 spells CASSVGAGISYEQYF. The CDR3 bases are TGTGCCAGCAGCGTTGGGGCGGGGATCTCCTACGAGCAGTACTTC.

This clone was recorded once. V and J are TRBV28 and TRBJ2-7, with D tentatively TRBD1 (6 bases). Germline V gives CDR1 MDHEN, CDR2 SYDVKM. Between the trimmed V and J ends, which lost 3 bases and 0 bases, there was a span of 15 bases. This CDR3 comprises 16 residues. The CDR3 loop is CASSFVYGQSSYEQYF. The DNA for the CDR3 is TGTGCCAGCAGTTTTGTTTACGGACAGTCCTCCTACGAGCAGTACTTC.

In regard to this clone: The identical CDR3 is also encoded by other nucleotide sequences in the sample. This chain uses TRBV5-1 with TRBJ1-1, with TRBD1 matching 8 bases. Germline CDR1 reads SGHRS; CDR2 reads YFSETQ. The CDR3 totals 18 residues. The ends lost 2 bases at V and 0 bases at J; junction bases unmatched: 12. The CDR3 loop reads CASSLLSAATGVNTEAFF. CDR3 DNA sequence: TGCGCCAGCAGCTTACTTAGCGCGGCGACAGGGGTGAACACTGAAGCTTTCTTT.

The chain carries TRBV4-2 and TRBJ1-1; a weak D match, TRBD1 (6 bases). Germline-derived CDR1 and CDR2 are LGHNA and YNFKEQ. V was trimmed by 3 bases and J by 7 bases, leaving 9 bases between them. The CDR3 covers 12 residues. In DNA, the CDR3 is TGTGCCAGCAGCCAGGGGGCCGGTGAAGCTTTCTTT. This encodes CASSQGAGEAFF.

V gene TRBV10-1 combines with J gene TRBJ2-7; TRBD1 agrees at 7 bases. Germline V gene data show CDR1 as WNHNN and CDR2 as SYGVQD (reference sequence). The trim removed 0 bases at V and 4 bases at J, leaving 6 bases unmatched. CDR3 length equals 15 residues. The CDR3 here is CASSESLGRGYEQYF. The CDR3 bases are TGCGCCAGCAGTGAGTCGTTAGGCAGGGGGTACGAGCAGTACTTC.

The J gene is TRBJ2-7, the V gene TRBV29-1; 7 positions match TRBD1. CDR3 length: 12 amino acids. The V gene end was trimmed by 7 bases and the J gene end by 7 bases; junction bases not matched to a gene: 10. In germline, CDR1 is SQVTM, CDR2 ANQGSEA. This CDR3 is CSARDSVYEQYF. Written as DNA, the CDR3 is TGCAGCGCCCGGGACAGTGTCTATGAGCAGTACTTC.

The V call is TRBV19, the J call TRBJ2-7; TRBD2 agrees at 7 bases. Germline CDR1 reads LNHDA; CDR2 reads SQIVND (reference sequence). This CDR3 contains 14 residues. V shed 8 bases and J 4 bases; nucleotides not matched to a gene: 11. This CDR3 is CASSGGSGAYEQYF. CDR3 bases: TGTGCCAGTTCCGGGGGGAGCGGAGCTTACGAGCAGTACTTC.

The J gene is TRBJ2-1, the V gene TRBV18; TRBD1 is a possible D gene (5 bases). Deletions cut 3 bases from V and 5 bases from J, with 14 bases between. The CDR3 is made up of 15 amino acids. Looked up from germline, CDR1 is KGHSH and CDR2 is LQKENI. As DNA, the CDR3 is TGTGCCAGCTCACCGGGGTGGTCAGGGAACAATGAGCAGTTCTTC. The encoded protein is CASSPGWSGNNEQFF.

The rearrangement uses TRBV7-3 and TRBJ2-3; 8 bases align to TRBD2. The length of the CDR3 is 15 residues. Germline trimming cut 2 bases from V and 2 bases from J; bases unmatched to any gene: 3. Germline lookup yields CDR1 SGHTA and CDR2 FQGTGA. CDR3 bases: TGTGCCAGCAGCTTAGCGGGAGGCAACACAGATACGCAGTATTTT. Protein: CASSLAGGNTDTQYF.

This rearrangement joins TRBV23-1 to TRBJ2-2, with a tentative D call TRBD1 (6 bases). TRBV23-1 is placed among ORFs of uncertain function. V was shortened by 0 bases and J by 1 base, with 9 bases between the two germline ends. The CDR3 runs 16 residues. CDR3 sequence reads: CASSQSGGRNTGELFF. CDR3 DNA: TGCGCCAGCAGTCAATCAGGGGGAAGGAACACCGGGGAGCTGTTTTTT.

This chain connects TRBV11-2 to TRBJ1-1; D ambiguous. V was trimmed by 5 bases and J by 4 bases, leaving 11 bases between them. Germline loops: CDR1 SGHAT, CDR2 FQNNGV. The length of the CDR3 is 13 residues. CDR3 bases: TGTGCCAGCAGCCTACCCCGGGGCACTGAAGCTTTCTTT. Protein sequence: CASSLPRGTEAFF.

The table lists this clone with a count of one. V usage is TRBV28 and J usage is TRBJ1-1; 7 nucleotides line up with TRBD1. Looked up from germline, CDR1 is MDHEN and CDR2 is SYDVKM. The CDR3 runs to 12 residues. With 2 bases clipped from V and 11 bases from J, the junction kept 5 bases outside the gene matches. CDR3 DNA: TGTGCCAGCAGTTTAGGGGACAGTCAGGCTTTCTTT. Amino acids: CASSLGDSQAFF.

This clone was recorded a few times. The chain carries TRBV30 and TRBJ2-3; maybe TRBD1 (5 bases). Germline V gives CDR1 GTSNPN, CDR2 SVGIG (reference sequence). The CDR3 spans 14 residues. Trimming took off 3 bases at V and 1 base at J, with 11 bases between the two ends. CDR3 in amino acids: CAWSRQLGTDTQYF. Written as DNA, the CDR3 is TGTGCCTGGAGCCGACAGTTGGGCACAGATACGCAGTATTTT.

CDR3 sequence (DNA): TGTGCCAGCAGCTACTGGACAGGGACAGATACGCAGTATTTT. Protein product: CASSYWTGTDTQYF. The chain combines TRBV7-9 with TRBJ2-3, with TRBD1 matching over 8 bases. The CDR3 is made up of 14 amino acids. The germline CDR1 and CDR2 sequences are SEHNR and FQNEAQ (reference sequence). J lost 3 bases, V lost 4 bases, and 3 bases had no gene match.

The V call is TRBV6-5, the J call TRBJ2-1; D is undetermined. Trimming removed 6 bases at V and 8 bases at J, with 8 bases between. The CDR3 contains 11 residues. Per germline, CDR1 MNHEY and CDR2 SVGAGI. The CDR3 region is CASRALHEQFF. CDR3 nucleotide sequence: TGTGCCAGCAGAGCCTTACATGAGCAGTTCTTC.

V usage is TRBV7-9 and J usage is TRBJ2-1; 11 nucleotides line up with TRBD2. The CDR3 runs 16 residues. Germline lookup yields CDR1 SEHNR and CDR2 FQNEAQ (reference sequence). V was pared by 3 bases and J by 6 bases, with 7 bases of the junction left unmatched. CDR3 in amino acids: CASSLELAGVGNEQFF. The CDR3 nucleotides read TGTGCCAGCAGCTTGGAACTAGCGGGAGTAGGCAATGAGCAGTTCTTC.

The CDR3 DNA sequence: TGTGCCAGCAGTTCAGGGGGGTTAGGAGGCTCCTACAATGAGCAGTTCTTC. As protein: CASSSGGLGGSYNEQFF. The chain joins TRBV28 to TRBJ2-1; maybe TRBD1 (7 bases). Germline assignment: CDR1 MDHEN and CDR2 SYDVKM. The CDR3 is made up of 17 amino acids. V was clipped by 4 bases and J by 0 bases, with 16 bases between them.

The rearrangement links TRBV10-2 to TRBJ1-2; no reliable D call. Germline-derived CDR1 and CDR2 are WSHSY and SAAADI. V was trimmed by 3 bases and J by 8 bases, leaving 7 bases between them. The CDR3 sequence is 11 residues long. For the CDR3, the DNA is TGCGCCAGCAGTGACCCGGGGGGCTACACCTTC. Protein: CASSDPGGYTF.

The CDR3: CASSPRRTSGGYNEQFF. CDR3 DNA: TGTGCCAGCAGCCCAAGGCGGACTAGCGGGGGGTACAATGAGCAGTTCTTC. The rearrangement uses TRBV28 and TRBJ2-1, with 14 positions matching TRBD2. CDR3 length: 17 residues. The germline CDR1 and CDR2 sequences are MDHEN and SYDVKM. V gave up 6 bases and J gave up 4 bases; unmatched junction bases: 8.

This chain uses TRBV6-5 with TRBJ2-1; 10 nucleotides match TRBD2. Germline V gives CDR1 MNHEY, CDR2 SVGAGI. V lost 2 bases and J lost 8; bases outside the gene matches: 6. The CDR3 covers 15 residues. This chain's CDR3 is CASSYASGSGDEQFF. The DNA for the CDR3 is TGTGCCAGCAGTTACGCTAGCGGGAGTGGTGATGAGCAGTTCTTC.